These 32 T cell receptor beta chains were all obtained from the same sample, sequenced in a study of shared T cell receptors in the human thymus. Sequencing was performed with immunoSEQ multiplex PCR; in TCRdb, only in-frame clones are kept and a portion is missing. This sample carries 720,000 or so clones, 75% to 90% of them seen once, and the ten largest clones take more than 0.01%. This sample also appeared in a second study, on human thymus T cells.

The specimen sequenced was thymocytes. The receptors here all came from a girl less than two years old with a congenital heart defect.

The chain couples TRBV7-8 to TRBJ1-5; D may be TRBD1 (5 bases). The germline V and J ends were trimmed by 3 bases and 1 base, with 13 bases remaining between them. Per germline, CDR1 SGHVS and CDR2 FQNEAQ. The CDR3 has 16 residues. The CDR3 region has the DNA TGTGCCAGCAGCTTCGGTGGGGCCCCAAGCAATCAGCCCCAGCATTTT. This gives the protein CASSFGGAPSNQPQHF.

The DNA of the CDR3 is TGTGCCAGCAGCGTACAGGGGCGCGGGTCCTATGGCTACACCTTC. Protein sequence: CASSVQGRGSYGYTF. This chain links TRBV27 with TRBJ1-2; 7 positions match TRBD1. Germline loops: CDR1 MNHEY, CDR2 SMNVEV (reference sequence). The CDR3 runs to 15 residues. The J segment lost 4 bases and the V segment lost 6 bases, leaving 11 bases of the junction unmatched.

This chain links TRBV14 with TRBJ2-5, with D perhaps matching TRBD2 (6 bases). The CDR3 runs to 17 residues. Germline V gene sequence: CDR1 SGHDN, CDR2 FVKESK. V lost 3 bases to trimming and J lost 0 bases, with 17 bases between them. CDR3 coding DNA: TGTGCCAGCAGCCACCCATCGGGCGGGGCGTACCAAGAGACCCAGTACTTC. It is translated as CASSHPSGGAYQETQYF.

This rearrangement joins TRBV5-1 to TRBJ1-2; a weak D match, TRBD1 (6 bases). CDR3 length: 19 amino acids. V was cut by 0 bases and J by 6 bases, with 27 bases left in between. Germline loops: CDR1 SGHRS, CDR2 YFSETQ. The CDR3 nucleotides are TGCGCCAGCAGCTTGGTAGACACCAGGGGAAAAGAAGGTTGGGATGGCTACACCTTC. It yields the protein CASSLVDTRGKEGWDGYTF.

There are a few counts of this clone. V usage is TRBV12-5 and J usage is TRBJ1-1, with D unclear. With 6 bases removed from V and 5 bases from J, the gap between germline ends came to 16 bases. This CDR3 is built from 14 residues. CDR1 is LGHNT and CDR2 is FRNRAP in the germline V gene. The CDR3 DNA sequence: TGTGCTAGTGGCCCCAGGCGGGTTCGGACTGAAGCTTTCTTT. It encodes CASGPRRVRTEAFF.

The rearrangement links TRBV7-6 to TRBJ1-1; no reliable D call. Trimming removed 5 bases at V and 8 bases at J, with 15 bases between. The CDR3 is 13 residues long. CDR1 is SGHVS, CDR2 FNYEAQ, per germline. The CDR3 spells CASSPGSQKEAFF. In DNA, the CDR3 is TGTGCCAGCAGCCCGGGGTCCCAAAAGGAAGCTTTCTTT.

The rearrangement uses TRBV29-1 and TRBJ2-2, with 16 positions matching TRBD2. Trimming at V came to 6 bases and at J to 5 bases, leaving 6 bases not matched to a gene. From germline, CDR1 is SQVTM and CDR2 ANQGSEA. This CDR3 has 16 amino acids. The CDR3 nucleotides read TGCAGCGTGGGACTAGCGGGGGGGCGAGTGACCGGGGAGCTGTTTTTT. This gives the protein CSVGLAGGRVTGELFF.

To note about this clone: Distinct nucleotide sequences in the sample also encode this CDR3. CDR3: CASSFTGVTEAFF. CDR3 DNA sequence: TGCGCCAGCAGCTTCACAGGAGTCACTGAAGCTTTCTTT. This rearrangement joins TRBV5-1 to TRBJ1-1; perhaps TRBD1 as D (5 bases). The V end lost 2 bases, the J end lost 4 bases, and 9 bases lay between the germline ends. CDR3 length: 13 residues. CDR1 and CDR2 (germline): SGHRS, YFSETQ.

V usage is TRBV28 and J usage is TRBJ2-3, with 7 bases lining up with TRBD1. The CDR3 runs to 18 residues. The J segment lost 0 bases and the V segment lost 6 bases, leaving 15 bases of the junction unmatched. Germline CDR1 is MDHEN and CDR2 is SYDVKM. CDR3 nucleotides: TGTGCCAGCAGACTTAAGACCGGGACAGCTTCTAGCACAGATACGCAGTATTTT. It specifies CASRLKTGTASSTDTQYF.

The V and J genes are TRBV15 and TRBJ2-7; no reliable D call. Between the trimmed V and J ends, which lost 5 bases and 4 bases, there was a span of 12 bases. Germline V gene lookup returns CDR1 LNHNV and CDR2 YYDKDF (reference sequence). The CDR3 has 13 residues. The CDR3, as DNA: TGTGCCACCAGCCGTCGGTTCTGGTACGAGCAGTACTTC. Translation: CATSRRFWYEQYF. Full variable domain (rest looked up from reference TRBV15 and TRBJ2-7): DAMVIQNPRYQVTQFGKPVTLSCSQTLNHNVMYWYQQKSSQAPKLLFHYYDKDFNNEADTPDNFQSRRPNTSFCFLDIRSPGLGDTAMYLCATSRRFWYEQYFGPGTRLTVT.

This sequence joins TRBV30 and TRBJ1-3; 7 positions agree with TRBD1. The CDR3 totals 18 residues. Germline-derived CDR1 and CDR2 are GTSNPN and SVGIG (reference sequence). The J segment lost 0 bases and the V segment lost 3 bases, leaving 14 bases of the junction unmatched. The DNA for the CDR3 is TGTGCCTGGAGATTCCGGGACAGCCATTACCACTCTGGAAACACCATATATTTT. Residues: CAWRFRDSHYHSGNTIYF.

CDR3 sequence (DNA): TGCGCCAGCAGCTTGGATGGACTGATCTACGAGCAGTACTTC. Protein product: CASSLDGLIYEQYF. The chain couples TRBV5-1 to TRBJ2-7; the D gene is possibly TRBD2 (5 bases). The CDR3 covers 14 residues. Trimming left V 0 bases short and J 3 bases short, with 10 bases between. Germline loops: CDR1 SGHRS, CDR2 YFSETQ. Full variable domain (missing parts from reference TRBV5-1 and TRBJ2-7): KAGVTQTPRYLIKTRGQQVTLSCSPISGHRSVSWYQQTPGQGLQFLFEYFSETQRNKGNFPGRFSGRQFSNSRSEMNVSTLELGDSALYLCASSLDGLIYEQYFGPGTRLTVT.

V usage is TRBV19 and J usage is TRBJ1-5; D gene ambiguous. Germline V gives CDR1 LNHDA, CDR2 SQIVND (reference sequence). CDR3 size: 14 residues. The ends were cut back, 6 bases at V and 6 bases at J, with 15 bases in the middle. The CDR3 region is CASRVSGYGQPQHF. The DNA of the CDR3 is TGTGCCAGTAGGGTGTCCGGGTATGGTCAGCCCCAGCATTTT.

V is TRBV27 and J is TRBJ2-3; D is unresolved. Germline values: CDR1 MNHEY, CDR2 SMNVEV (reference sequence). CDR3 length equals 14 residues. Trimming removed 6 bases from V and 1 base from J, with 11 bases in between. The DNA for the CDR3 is TGTGCCAGCAGCCCCATCCTACGCACAGATACGCAGTATTTT. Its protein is CASSPILRTDTQYF.

CDR3 residues: CASLPSAYEQYF. DNA of the CDR3: TGTGCCAGCCTTCCATCGGCCTACGAGCAGTACTTC. V is TRBV6-5 and J is TRBJ2-7; D gene uncertain. V was pared by 8 bases and J by 2 bases, with 10 bases between. This CDR3 has 12 amino acids. Germline lookup yields CDR1 MNHEY and CDR2 SVGAGI.

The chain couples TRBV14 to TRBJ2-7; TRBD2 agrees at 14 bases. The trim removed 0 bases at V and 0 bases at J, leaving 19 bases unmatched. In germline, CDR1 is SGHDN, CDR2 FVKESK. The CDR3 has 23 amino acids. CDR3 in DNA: TGTGCCAGCAGCCAAGAACCCGGTCCGGGACTAGCGGGGGCAGGGACGGCCTCCTACGAGCAGTACTTC. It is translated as CASSQEPGPGLAGAGTASYEQYF.

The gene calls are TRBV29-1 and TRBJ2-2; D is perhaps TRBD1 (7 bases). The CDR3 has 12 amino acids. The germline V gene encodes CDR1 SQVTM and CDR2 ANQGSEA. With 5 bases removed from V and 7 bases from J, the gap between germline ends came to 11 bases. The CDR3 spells CSVTGDSGELFF. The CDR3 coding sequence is TGCAGCGTTACGGGGGACAGCGGGGAGCTGTTTTTT.

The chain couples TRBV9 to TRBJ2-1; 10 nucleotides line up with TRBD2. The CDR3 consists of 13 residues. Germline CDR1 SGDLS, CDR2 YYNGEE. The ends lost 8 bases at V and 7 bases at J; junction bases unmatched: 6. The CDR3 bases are TGTGCCAGTAAGAGCGGGGGGGGGAATGAGCAGTTCTTC. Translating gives CASKSGGGNEQFF.

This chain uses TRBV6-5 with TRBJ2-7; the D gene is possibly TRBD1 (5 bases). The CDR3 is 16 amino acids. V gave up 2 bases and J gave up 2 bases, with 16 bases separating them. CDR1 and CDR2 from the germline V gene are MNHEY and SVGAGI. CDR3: CASSYGLQTAAYEQYF. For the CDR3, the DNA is TGTGCCAGCAGTTACGGGCTTCAGACAGCCGCCTACGAGCAGTACTTC.

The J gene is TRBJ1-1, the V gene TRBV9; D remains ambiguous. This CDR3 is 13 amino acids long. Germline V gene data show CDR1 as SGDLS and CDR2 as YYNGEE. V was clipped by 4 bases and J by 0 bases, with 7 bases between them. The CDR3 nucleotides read TGTGCCAGCAGCTGCAGGTTGAACACTGAAGCTTTCTTT. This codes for CASSCRLNTEAFF.

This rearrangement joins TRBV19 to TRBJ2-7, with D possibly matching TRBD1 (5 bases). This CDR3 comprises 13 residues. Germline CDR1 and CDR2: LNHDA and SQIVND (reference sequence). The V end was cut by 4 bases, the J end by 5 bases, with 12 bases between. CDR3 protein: CASSSPGRNEQYF. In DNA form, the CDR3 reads TGTGCCAGTAGTAGCCCAGGGCGAAACGAGCAGTACTTC.

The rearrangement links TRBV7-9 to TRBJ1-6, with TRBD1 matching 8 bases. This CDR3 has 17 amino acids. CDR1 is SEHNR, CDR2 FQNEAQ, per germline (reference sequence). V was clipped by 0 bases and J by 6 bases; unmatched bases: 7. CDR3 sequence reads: CASSLAQGAESNSPLHF. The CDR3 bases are TGTGCCAGCAGCTTAGCGCAGGGGGCTGAGAGTAATTCACCCCTCCACTTT.

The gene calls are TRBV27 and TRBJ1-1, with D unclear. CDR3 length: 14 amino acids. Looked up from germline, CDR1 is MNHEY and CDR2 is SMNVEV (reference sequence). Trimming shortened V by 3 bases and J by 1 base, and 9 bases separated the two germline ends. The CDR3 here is CASSFLPQNTEAFF. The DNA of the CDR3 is TGTGCCAGCAGTTTTCTGCCACAGAACACTGAAGCTTTCTTT.

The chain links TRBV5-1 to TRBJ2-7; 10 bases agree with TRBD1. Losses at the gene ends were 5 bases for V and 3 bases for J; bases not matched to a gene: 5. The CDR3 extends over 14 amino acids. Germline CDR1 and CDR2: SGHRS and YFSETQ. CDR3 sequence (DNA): TGCGCCAGCAGGGCCGGGACAGGGGACTACGAGCAGTACTTC. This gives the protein CASRAGTGDYEQYF.

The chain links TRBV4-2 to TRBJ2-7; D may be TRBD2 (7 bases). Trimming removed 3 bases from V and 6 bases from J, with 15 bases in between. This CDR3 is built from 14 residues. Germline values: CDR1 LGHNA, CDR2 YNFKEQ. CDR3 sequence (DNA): TGTGCCAGCAGCCAGGGGGGGGGCACTCGCGAGCAGTACTTC. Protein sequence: CASSQGGGTREQYF.

The CDR3 coding sequence is TGCGCCAGCAGCAAGAGGGGGGGCGCGGATACGCAGTATTTT. It encodes CASSKRGGADTQYF. The chain joins TRBV5-1 to TRBJ2-3, with D maybe TRBD2 (7 bases). The CDR3 sequence is 14 residues long. The germline CDR1 and CDR2 sequences are SGHRS and YFSETQ. V lost 4 bases, J lost 6 bases, and 15 bases lay in between. The variable domain in full, completed from reference TRBV5-1 and TRBJ2-3, reads KAGVTQTPRYLIKTRGQQVTLSCSPISGHRSVSWYQQTPGQGLQFLFEYFSETQRNKGNFPGRFSGRQFSNSRSEMNVSTLELGDSALYLCASSKRGGADTQYFGPGTRLTVL.

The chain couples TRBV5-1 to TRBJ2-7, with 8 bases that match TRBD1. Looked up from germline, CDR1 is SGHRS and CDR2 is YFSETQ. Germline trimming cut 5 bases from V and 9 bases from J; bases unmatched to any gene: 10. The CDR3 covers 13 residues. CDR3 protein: CASRADRGVGQYF. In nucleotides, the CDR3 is TGCGCCAGCAGGGCCGACAGGGGTGTGGGGCAGTACTTC.

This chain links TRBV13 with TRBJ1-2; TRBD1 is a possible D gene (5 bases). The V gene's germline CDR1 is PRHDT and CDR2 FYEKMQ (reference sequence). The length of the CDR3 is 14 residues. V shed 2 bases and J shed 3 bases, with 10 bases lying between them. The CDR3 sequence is CASSLTGRDYGYTF. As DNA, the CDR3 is TGTGCCAGCAGCTTAACAGGACGGGACTATGGCTACACCTTC.

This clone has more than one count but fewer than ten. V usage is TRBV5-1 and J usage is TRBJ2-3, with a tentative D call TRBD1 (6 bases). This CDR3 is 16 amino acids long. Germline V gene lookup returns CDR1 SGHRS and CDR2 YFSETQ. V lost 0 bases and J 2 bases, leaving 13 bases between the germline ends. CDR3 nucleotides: TGCGCCAGCAGCTTGGAGGTACAGGGAGACACAGATACGCAGTATTTT. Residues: CASSLEVQGDTDTQYF.

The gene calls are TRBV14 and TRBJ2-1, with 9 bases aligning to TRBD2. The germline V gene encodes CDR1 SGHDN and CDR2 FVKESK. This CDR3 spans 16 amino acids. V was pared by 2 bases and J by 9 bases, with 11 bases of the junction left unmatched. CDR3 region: CASSQTERGAGGEQFF. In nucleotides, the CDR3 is TGTGCCAGCAGCCAAACGGAGCGGGGGGCCGGGGGTGAGCAGTTCTTC. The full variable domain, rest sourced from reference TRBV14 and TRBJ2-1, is EAGVTQFPSHSVIEKGQTVTLRCDPISGHDNLYWYRRVMGKEIKFLLHFVKESKQDESGMPNNRFLAERTGGTYSTLKVQPAELEDSGVYFCASSQTERGAGGEQFFGPGTRLTVL.

CDR3 DNA: TGTGCCAGTAAGGCACAGGGGACTGGCGAGCAGTACTTC. Amino acid sequence: CASKAQGTGEQYF. The gene calls are TRBV2 and TRBJ2-7, with D perhaps matching TRBD1 (7 bases). In germline, CDR1 is SNHLY, CDR2 FYNNEI. CDR3 length: 13 amino acids. Trimming removed 9 bases from V and 6 bases from J, with 18 bases in between.

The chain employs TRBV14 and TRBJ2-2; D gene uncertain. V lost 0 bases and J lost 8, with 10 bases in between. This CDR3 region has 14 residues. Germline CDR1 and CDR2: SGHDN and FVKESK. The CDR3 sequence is CASSQESRRGELFF. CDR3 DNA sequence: TGTGCCAGCAGCCAAGAATCCAGGCGAGGGGAGCTGTTTTTT.